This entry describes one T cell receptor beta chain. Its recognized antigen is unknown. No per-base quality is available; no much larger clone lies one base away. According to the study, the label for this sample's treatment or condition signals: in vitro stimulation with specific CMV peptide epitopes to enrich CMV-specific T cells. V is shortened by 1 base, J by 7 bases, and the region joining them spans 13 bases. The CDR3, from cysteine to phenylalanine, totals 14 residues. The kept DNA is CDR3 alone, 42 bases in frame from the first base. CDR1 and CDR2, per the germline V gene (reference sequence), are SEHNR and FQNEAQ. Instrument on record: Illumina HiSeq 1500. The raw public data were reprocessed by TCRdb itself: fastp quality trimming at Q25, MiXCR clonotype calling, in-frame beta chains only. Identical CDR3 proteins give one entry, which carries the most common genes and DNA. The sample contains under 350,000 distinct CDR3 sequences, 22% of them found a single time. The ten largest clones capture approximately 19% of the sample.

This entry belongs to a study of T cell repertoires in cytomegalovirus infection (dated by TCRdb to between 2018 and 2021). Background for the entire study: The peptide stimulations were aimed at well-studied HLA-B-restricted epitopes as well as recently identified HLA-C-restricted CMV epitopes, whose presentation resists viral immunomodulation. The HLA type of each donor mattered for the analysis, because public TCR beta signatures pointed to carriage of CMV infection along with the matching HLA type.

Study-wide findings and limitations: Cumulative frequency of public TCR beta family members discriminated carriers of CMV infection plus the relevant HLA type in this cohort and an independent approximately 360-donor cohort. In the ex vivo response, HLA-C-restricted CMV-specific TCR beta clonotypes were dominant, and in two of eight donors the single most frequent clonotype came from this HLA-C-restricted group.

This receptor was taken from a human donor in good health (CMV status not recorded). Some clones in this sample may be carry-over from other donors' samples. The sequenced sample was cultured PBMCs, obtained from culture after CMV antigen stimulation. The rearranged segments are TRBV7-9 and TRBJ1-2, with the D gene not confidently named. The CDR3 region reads CASSLEYREIGYTF. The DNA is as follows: TGTGCCAGCAGCTTAGAGTACAGAGAAATTGGCTACACCTTC.